This record covers a single TCR beta chain. Its antigen is undetermined. Germline V CDR1 and CDR2: SGDLS, YYNGEE. Unmatched junction bases numbered 8, after V lost 4 bases and J lost 6 bases. This CDR3 has 15 residues. Primers included in the PCR were 60 Vbeta and 13 Jbeta primers. Some clones are missing from TCRdb's copy, which holds only in-frame ones; the method was immunoSEQ multiplex PCR. The sample carries some 140,000 clones, around 82% recorded once. This sample was taken from a study of cytomegalovirus exposure and HLA in healthy donors. Study-level findings and limits: In an earlier analysis, in roughly 580 donors, most V segments appeared productive either ~87% or ~30% of the time. CMV serostatus stood as the only immune exposure information on hand. Some V segments could not be told apart, so they were left out, TRBV6-2 and TRBV6-3 among them. An observed cluster of highly shared sequence variants was recorded as a likely sequencing artifact.

The gene calls are TRBV9 and TRBJ2-1, with 9 bases fitting TRBD2. The sequence derives from a middle-aged woman in good health and CMV-seropositive. Sequencing used PBMCs. CDR3 in DNA: TGTGCCAGCAGCTCCGTAGCGGGAGTCATCAATGAGCAGTTCTTC. It codes for CASSSVAGVINEQFF.